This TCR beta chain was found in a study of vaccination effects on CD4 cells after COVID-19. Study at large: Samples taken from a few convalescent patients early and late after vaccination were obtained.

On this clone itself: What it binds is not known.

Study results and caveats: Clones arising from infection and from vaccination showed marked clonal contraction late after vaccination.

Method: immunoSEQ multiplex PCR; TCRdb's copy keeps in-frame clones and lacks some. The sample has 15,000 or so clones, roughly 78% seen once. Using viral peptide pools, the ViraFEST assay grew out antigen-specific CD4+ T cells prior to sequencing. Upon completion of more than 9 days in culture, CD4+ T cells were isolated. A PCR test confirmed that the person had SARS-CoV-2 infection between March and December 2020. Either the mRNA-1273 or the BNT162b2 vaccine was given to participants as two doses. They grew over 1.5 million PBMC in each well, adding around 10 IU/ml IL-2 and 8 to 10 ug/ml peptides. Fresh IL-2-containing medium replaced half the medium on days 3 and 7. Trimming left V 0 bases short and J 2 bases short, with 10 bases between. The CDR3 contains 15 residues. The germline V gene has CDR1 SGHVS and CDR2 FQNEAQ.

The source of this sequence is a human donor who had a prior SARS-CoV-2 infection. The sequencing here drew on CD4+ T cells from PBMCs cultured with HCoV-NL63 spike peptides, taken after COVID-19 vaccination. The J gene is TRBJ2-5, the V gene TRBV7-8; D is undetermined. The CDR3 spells CASSLAKVGQETQYF. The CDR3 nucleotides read TGTGCCAGCAGCTTAGCGAAAGTAGGGCAAGAGACCCAGTACTTC.